This T cell receptor beta chain stems from a study of blood T cell repertoires in COVID-19. Study-level information: Some COVID-19 samples were acute and others convalescent; all came from the United States, Italy and Spain.

Assay: immunoSEQ multiplex PCR; the TCRdb copy retains only in-frame clones and omits some. The table records roughly 240,000 clones, 86% of them present only once. The germline CDR1 and CDR2 sequences are LNHNV and YYDKDF (reference sequence). The CDR3 is 15 residues long. With 4 bases clipped from V and 2 bases from J, the junction kept 5 bases outside the gene matches. The chain combines TRBV15 with TRBJ2-3; 8 bases agree with TRBD2. Sequenced sample: PBMCs or T cells enriched from blood (not recorded which). The receptor comes from a woman aged 45-65 years who had recovered from COVID-19. In nucleotides, the CDR3 is TGTGCCACCAGCAACAGACTAGCGAACACAGATACGCAGTATTTT. Its translation: CATSNRLANTDTQYF. Based on the CDR3 plus reference TRBV15 and TRBJ2-3, the full variable domain is DAMVIQNPRYQVTQFGKPVTLSCSQTLNHNVMYWYQQKSSQAPKLLFHYYDKDFNNEADTPDNFQSRRPNTSFCFLDIRSPGLGDTAMYLCATSNRLANTDTQYFGPGTRLTVL.